The rows below give T cell receptor beta chains drawn from one sample of a study of blood T cells in healthy people across ages. From the 5' RACE reads, TCRdb called clonotypes with MiXCR, one entry per CDR3 protein. Here the sample spans around 800,000 distinct CDR3 sequences, around 25% being singletons. These data were likewise used in another study, on T cells of mothers and their children.

What was sequenced was blood. These receptor sequences come from a boy younger than 18 in good health. Each CDR3 is given with its conserved first and last residue. Each record gives: CDR3 DNA, CDR3 protein, V gene, CDR3 length, D gene, clone size, J gene. A D gene is named only where the DNA matches it firmly. A clone size is listed for some rows: how often the clone was seen (once, few, many), or a class if it is expanded.

CDR3 DNA: TGTGCCATCAGTGAAAGGGACAGGTCCTCGTATTTT
CDR3 protein: CAISERDRSSYF
V gene: TRBV10-3
CDR3 length: 12
D gene: TRBD1
clone size: few
J gene: TRBJ1-3

CDR3 DNA: TGTGCCAGCACCCACGGGGATACGCAGTATTTT
CDR3 protein: CASTHGDTQYF
V gene: TRBV6-6
CDR3 length: 11
D gene: .
clone size: .
J gene: TRBJ2-3

CDR3 DNA: TGTGCCAGCAGGGGGACAGGGGGAGAACAAGAGACCCAGTACTTC
CDR3 protein: CASRGTGGEQETQYF
V gene: TRBV6-5
CDR3 length: 15
D gene: TRBD1
clone size: few
J gene: TRBJ2-5

CDR3 DNA: TGCGCCAGCAGCCAAGACAACAGGGAGGGCGAGCAGTACTTC
CDR3 protein: CASSQDNREGEQYF
V gene: TRBV4-1
CDR3 length: 14
D gene: .
clone size: .
J gene: TRBJ2-7

CDR3 DNA: TGTGCCAGCAGTTTGTGGCGGGGCGTTCACAATGAGCAGTTCTTC
CDR3 protein: CASSLWRGVHNEQFF
V gene: TRBV28
CDR3 length: 15
D gene: .
clone size: few
J gene: TRBJ2-1

CDR3 DNA: TGTGCCAGCAGCGTAGGGTCTGGCAAAATAAGCTCCTACAATGAGCAGTTCTTC
CDR3 protein: CASSVGSGKISSYNEQFF
V gene: TRBV9
CDR3 length: 18
D gene: .
clone size: .
J gene: TRBJ2-1

CDR3 DNA: TGTGCCAGCAGGCCCTCTTCTTACACCGGGGAGCTGTTTTTT
CDR3 protein: CASRPSSYTGELFF
V gene: TRBV27
CDR3 length: 14
D gene: .
clone size: .
J gene: TRBJ2-2

CDR3 DNA: TGTGCTAGCAGCCCCGGGGTCTCTGGAAACACCATATATTTT
CDR3 protein: CASSPGVSGNTIYF
V gene: TRBV7-7
CDR3 length: 14
D gene: .
clone size: many
J gene: TRBJ1-3

CDR3 DNA: TGTGCCAGCAGCATCCAGGGAGGAAATGAAAAACTGTTTTTT
CDR3 protein: CASSIQGGNEKLFF
V gene: TRBV7-2
CDR3 length: 14
D gene: .
clone size: once
J gene: TRBJ1-4

CDR3 DNA: TGTGCCAGCGGAACCGTGGCAGGGCAAGGCTACACCTTC
CDR3 protein: CASGTVAGQGYTF
V gene: TRBV12-3/TRBV12-4
CDR3 length: 13
D gene: .
clone size: few
J gene: TRBJ1-2

CDR3 DNA: TGTGCCAGCAGTCTAGGGACTCCCCGGAAGACCCAGTACTTC
CDR3 protein: CASSLGTPRKTQYF
V gene: TRBV28
CDR3 length: 14
D gene: .
clone size: few
J gene: TRBJ2-5

CDR3 DNA: TGTGCCAGCAGCTCCTCGGGGGTGGCTAACTATGGCTACACCTTC
CDR3 protein: CASSSSGVANYGYTF
V gene: TRBV11-2
CDR3 length: 15
D gene: .
clone size: few
J gene: TRBJ1-2

CDR3 DNA: TGCAGTGCTATACAGGGGGCGGCCTACGAGCAGTACTTC
CDR3 protein: CSAIQGAAYEQYF
V gene: TRBV20-1
CDR3 length: 13
D gene: TRBD1
clone size: .
J gene: TRBJ2-7

CDR3 DNA: TGCAGTGCTCAAGGTCGGGGAATCCCCTACGAGCAGTACTTC
CDR3 protein: CSAQGRGIPYEQYF
V gene: TRBV20-1
CDR3 length: 14
D gene: .
clone size: .
J gene: TRBJ2-7

CDR3 DNA: TGTGCCAGCAGTGAACTGGGCCTCGGTAAGAACACTGAAGCTTTCTTT
CDR3 protein: CASSELGLGKNTEAFF
V gene: TRBV2
CDR3 length: 16
D gene: .
clone size: few
J gene: TRBJ1-1

CDR3 DNA: TGTGCCAGCAGCCCAGAGGTTTTAGTGTATGAAGCTTTCTTT
CDR3 protein: CASSPEVLVYEAFF
V gene: TRBV7-9
CDR3 length: 14
D gene: .
clone size: .
J gene: TRBJ1-1

CDR3 DNA: TGTGCCAGCAGCTTATTAGCGGGGGGGCGAGAGCAGTACTTC
CDR3 protein: CASSLLAGGREQYF
V gene: TRBV7-2
CDR3 length: 14
D gene: TRBD2
clone size: .
J gene: TRBJ2-7

CDR3 DNA: TGTGCCAGCAGTTTAAGTGCCAGCGGGGGGAACCTAGCCAAAAACATTCAGTACTTC
CDR3 protein: CASSLSASGGNLAKNIQYF
V gene: TRBV28
CDR3 length: 19
D gene: TRBD2
clone size: .
J gene: TRBJ2-4

CDR3 DNA: TGTGCCAGCACCCCGGGTTACAATGAGCAGTTCTTC
CDR3 protein: CASTPGYNEQFF
V gene: TRBV2
CDR3 length: 12
D gene: .
clone size: once
J gene: TRBJ2-1

CDR3 DNA: TGCGCCAGCAGCCCCGGGGTAGCGGTCTCTTACAATGAGCAGTTCTTC
CDR3 protein: CASSPGVAVSYNEQFF
V gene: TRBV4-1
CDR3 length: 16
D gene: .
clone size: once
J gene: TRBJ2-1

CDR3 DNA: TGTGCCAGCAGCATGCACCGGGATAATGAAAAACTGTTTTTT
CDR3 protein: CASSMHRDNEKLFF
V gene: TRBV11-2
CDR3 length: 14
D gene: .
clone size: few
J gene: TRBJ1-4

CDR3 DNA: TGTGCCAGCAGCCCGAGGCGGGGCATAAAAGCCAAAAACATTCAGTACTTC
CDR3 protein: CASSPRRGIKAKNIQYF
V gene: TRBV9
CDR3 length: 17
D gene: .
clone size: few
J gene: TRBJ2-4

CDR3 DNA: TGCAGTGCTAGACGATCATCAGATACGCAGTATTTT
CDR3 protein: CSARRSSDTQYF
V gene: TRBV20-1
CDR3 length: 12
D gene: .
clone size: .
J gene: TRBJ2-3

CDR3 DNA: TGTGCCAGCAGCAAGACTGGGTGGGGTGAAAAACTGTTTTTT
CDR3 protein: CASSKTGWGEKLFF
V gene: TRBV7-2
CDR3 length: 14
D gene: .
clone size: .
J gene: TRBJ1-4

CDR3 DNA: TGTGCCAGCAGTTACGCCGGACACTCTGGAAACACCATATATTTT
CDR3 protein: CASSYAGHSGNTIYF
V gene: TRBV6-2/TRBV6-3
CDR3 length: 15
D gene: .
clone size: few
J gene: TRBJ1-3

CDR3 DNA: TGCGCCAGCAGCCAAGAGAAACAGGGTTTCGGTGAAAAACTGTTTTTT
CDR3 protein: CASSQEKQGFGEKLFF
V gene: TRBV4-1
CDR3 length: 16
D gene: .
clone size: .
J gene: TRBJ1-4

CDR3 DNA: TGCGCCAGCAGCCAAGAGTCCAGTCCATACGAGCAGTACTTC
CDR3 protein: CASSQESSPYEQYF
V gene: TRBV4-1
CDR3 length: 14
D gene: .
clone size: few
J gene: TRBJ2-7

CDR3 DNA: TGTGCCAGCAGCTCAAGTTCGGGGACAGGGAATGAGCAGTTCTTC
CDR3 protein: CASSSSSGTGNEQFF
V gene: TRBV7-3
CDR3 length: 15
D gene: TRBD1
clone size: few
J gene: TRBJ2-1

CDR3 DNA: TGCAGTGCTGACGACCCGGGAGCCTACGAGCAGTACTTC
CDR3 protein: CSADDPGAYEQYF
V gene: TRBV20-1
CDR3 length: 13
D gene: .
clone size: few
J gene: TRBJ2-7

CDR3 DNA: TGCAGTGCACTCGGGGGGGAGTACTTC
CDR3 protein: CSALGGEYF
V gene: TRBV20-1
CDR3 length: 9
D gene: TRBD2
clone size: few
J gene: TRBJ2-4

CDR3 DNA: TGTGCCAGCAGCCTCCTGGCCGGGATGCGGGATGAGCAGTTCTTC
CDR3 protein: CASSLLAGMRDEQFF
V gene: TRBV2
CDR3 length: 15
D gene: .
clone size: .
J gene: TRBJ2-1

CDR3 DNA: TGTGCCAGCAGTTACGAGGCGTTCCAGGGGAGGGGAGAGACCCAGTACTTC
CDR3 protein: CASSYEAFQGRGETQYF
V gene: TRBV6-5
CDR3 length: 17
D gene: .
clone size: .
J gene: TRBJ2-5

CDR3 DNA: TGTGCCGGCCTAGCGGGGGACGAGCAGTACTTC
CDR3 protein: CAGLAGDEQYF
V gene: TRBV6-6
CDR3 length: 11
D gene: TRBD2
clone size: once
J gene: TRBJ2-7

CDR3 DNA: TGTGCCTGGACAGGGCGAGTGGTCCAAGAGACCCAGTACTTC
CDR3 protein: CAWTGRVVQETQYF
V gene: TRBV30
CDR3 length: 14
D gene: .
clone size: few
J gene: TRBJ2-5

CDR3 DNA: TGTGCCAGCAGTTCCCCCTACGCCGGGGAGCTGTTTTTT
CDR3 protein: CASSSPYAGELFF
V gene: TRBV12-3/TRBV12-4
CDR3 length: 13
D gene: .
clone size: .
J gene: TRBJ2-2

CDR3 DNA: TGTGCCAGCACCTCACGAGGGGAAAGGGGTTCACCCCTCCACTTT
CDR3 protein: CASTSRGERGSPLHF
V gene: TRBV28
CDR3 length: 15
D gene: .
clone size: .
J gene: TRBJ1-6

CDR3 DNA: TGTGCCACCCGTAGTCGGTATGGCTACACCTTC
CDR3 protein: CATRSRYGYTF
V gene: TRBV15
CDR3 length: 11
D gene: .
clone size: few
J gene: TRBJ1-2

CDR3 DNA: TGCAGTGCTCCTTCGGGGGCCTTTAACTATGGCTACGCCTTC
CDR3 protein: CSAPSGAFNYGYAF
V gene: TRBV20-1
CDR3 length: 14
D gene: .
clone size: few
J gene: TRBJ1-2

CDR3 DNA: TGCAGTGCAGAGGGGAACTACAATGAGCAGTTCTTC
CDR3 protein: CSAEGNYNEQFF
V gene: TRBV20-1
CDR3 length: 12
D gene: .
clone size: few
J gene: TRBJ2-1

CDR3 DNA: TGTGCCACTACCGGGTGGACTAGCGAAGATACGCAGTATTTT
CDR3 protein: CATTGWTSEDTQYF
V gene: TRBV28
CDR3 length: 14
D gene: TRBD2
clone size: .
J gene: TRBJ2-3

CDR3 DNA: TGTGCCAGTAGTATTCAGACTGGGCCGGGGGTAAACTATGGCTACACCTTC
CDR3 protein: CASSIQTGPGVNYGYTF
V gene: TRBV19
CDR3 length: 17
D gene: .
clone size: .
J gene: TRBJ1-2

CDR3 DNA: TGTGCCAGCAGTTTAGCCCAGGAGGCGGGGGAGTATTTT
CDR3 protein: CASSLAQEAGEYF
V gene: TRBV12-3/TRBV12-4
CDR3 length: 13
D gene: TRBD2
clone size: .
J gene: TRBJ2-3